This note documents a single TCR beta chain sequence. The source of the sample is a study of blood T cell repertoires in COVID-19. V was cut by 7 bases and J by 8 bases, with 23 bases left in between. This CDR3 contains 15 residues. Germline lookup yields CDR1 MGHRA and CDR2 YSYEKL. Methods used by the authors: The assay estimated nucleated cells by amplifying reference gene primers. Assay used: immunoSEQ multiplex PCR; TCRdb lists only in-frame clones, some missing. The DNA gave D and trimming, while V, J and clone size come from that table. The sample lists fewer than 65,000 clones; approximately 82% were seen once.

Source material: peripheral blood. This rearrangement joins TRBV4-1 to TRBJ1-2; D call uncertain. The receptor's source is a man in his sixties with acute or convalescent COVID-19. The CDR3 reads CASTREGAVGWGYTF. The CDR3 region has the DNA TGCGCCAGCACCCGGGAAGGTGCAGTGGGTTGGGGCTACACCTTC.